This T cell receptor (beta chain) was identified during a study of cytomegalovirus exposure and HLA in healthy donors. Study overall: Samples from HLA-typed donors yielded around 79 million unique TCRs in an early data release.

Healthy bone marrow donors made up the cohort. This clone was seen a few times. Its antigen is undetermined. Primers: 60 Vbeta forward and 13 Jbeta reverse. Measured with immunoSEQ multiplex PCR; TCRdb has only the in-frame clones, and not every one. The table lists approximately 100,000 clones, around 82% of them singletons, with about 9.4% in the top ten. The study's findings and limits: As a later analysis showed, several of the most significant clusters appeared to be linked to common viral pathogens. Apparent HLA restriction characterized most CMV-associated TCR beta chains in a later analysis.

The CDR3 has 13 residues. Trimming stripped 1 base from V and 4 bases from J, with 8 bases between. The germline gives CDR1 GTSNPN, CDR2 SVGIG (reference sequence). The sequenced sample consisted of PBMCs. The chain uses TRBV30 and TRBJ1-3; tentative D call: TRBD1 (6 bases). The TCR comes from a woman between 18 and 29 years old in good health and CMV-seropositive. The chain's CDR3 is CAWSEGQGNTIYF. CDR3 nucleotides: TGTGCCTGGAGTGAGGGACAAGGAAACACCATATATTTT.